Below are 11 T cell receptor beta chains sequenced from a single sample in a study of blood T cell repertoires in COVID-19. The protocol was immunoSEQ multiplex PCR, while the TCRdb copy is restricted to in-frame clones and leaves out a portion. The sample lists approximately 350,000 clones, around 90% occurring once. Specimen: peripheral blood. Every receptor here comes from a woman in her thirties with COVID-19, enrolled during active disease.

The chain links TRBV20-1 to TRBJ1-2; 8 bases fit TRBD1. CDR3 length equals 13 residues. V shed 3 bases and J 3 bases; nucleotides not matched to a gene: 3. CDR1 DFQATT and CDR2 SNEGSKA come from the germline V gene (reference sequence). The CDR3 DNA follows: TGCAGTGCTAGTACAGGGGGTTACTATGGCTACACCTTC. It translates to CSASTGGYYGYTF.

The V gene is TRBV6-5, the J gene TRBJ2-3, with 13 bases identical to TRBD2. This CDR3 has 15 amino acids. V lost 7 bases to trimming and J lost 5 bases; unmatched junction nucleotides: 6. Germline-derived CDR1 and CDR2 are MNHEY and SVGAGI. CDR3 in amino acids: CASKMGTSGKDTQYF. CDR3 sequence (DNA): TGTGCCAGCAAGATGGGGACTAGCGGGAAAGATACGCAGTATTTT.

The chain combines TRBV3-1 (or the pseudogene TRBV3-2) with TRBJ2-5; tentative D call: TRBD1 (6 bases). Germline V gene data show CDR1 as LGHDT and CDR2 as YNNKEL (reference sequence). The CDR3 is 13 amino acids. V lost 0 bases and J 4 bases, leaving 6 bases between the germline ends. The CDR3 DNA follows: TGTGCCAGCAGCCAAGAGGGGGCAGAGACCCAGTACTTC. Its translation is CASSQEGAETQYF.

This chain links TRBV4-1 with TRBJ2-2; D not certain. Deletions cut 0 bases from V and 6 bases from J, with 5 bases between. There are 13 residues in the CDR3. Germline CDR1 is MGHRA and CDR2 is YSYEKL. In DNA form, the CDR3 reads TGCGCCAGCAGCCAAGATCGTGCCGGGGAGCTGTTTTTT. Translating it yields CASSQDRAGELFF.

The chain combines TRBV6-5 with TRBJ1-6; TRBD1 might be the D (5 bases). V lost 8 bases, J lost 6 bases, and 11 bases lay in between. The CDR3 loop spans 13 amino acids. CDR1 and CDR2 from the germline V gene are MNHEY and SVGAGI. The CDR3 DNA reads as TGTGCCAGCCGGTCAGGGTCTAATTCACCCCTCCACTTT. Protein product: CASRSGSNSPLHF.

The CDR3 coding sequence is TGTGCCAGCAGCTTAGCAGGGAGCTCCTACAATGAGCAGTTCTTC. Translation gives CASSLAGSSYNEQFF. The chain has TRBV7-2 and TRBJ2-1; the D gene is possibly TRBD2 (5 bases). The germline V and J ends were trimmed by 0 bases and 0 bases, with 6 bases remaining between them. Germline CDR1 and CDR2: SGHTA and FQGNSA. CDR3 length: 15 amino acids.

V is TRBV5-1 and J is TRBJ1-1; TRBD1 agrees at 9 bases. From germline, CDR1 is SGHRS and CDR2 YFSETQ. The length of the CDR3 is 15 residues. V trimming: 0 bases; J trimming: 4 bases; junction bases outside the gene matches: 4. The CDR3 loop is CASSLADRGGTEAFF. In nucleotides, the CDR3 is TGCGCCAGCAGCTTGGCGGACAGGGGCGGCACTGAAGCTTTCTTT.

Written as DNA, the CDR3 is TGCAGTGCTAGTAACTCCCCCAGGGGCGGGGAGCTGTTTTTT. This translates into CSASNSPRGGELFF. This chain uses TRBV20-1 with TRBJ2-2; D perhaps matches TRBD1 (6 bases). V lost 3 bases and J lost 7, with 15 bases in between. Germline V gene lookup returns CDR1 DFQATT and CDR2 SNEGSKA (reference sequence). This CDR3 is 14 amino acids long.

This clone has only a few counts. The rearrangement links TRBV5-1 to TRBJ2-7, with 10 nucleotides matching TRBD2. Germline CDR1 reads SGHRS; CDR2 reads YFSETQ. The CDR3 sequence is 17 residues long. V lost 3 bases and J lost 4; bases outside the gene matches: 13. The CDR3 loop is CASSSFTGLAEKYEQYF. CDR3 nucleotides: TGCGCCAGCAGCTCCTTTACCGGACTAGCGGAGAAGTACGAGCAGTACTTC.

CDR3 bases: TGTGCCAGCTCACCATATAGGGACAGGGCCCCCAATGAGCAGTTCTTC. It is translated as CASSPYRDRAPNEQFF. The chain couples TRBV18 to TRBJ2-1; TRBD1 matches 9 bases. V lost 2 bases, J lost 6 bases, and 8 bases stayed unmatched. Germline-derived CDR1 and CDR2 are KGHSH and LQKENI. The CDR3 runs 16 residues.

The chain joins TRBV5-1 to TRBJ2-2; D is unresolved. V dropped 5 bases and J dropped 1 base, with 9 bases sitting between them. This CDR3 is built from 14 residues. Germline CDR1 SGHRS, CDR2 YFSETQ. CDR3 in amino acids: CASRSLQNTGELFF. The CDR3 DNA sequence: TGCGCCAGCAGAAGTTTACAGAACACCGGGGAGCTGTTTTTT.